These 9 T cell receptor beta chains share one sample of origin, sequenced in a study of regulatory T cells in long-lasting Graves disease. The time point here: persistent/refractory GD, antithyroid drugs over 5 years with positive TRAb. PBMC RNA was the source of the TCR library. Assembly of TCR beta libraries relied on iRepertoire HTBI primers together with Arm-PCR of CDR3 regions. TCRdb re-called the multiplex PCR reads with MiXCR, one entry per CDR3 protein. The table includes about 310,000 distinct CDR3 sequences, 22% detected once. The sample consisted of peripheral blood mononuclear cells (PBMCs), taken when the disease was refractory, from a patient treated with antithyroid drugs. Receptors originate from a female donor with Graves disease.

The DNA for the CDR3 is TGTGCCAGCAGTTTACCCCAGACAGGGGGTAACAACGAGCAGTACTTC. Translating it yields CASSLPQTGGNNEQYF. The chain couples TRBV28 to TRBJ2-7; 9 positions match TRBD1. CDR3 length: 16 residues. Germline V gene sequence: CDR1 MDHEN, CDR2 SYDVKM. Trimming cost V 2 bases and J 5 bases; bases outside gene matches: 10.

This chain connects TRBV5-4 to TRBJ2-1; D is unresolved. The germline CDR1 and CDR2 sequences are SGHNT and YYREEE (reference sequence). CDR3 length: 13 residues. Trimming took off 7 bases at V and 5 bases at J, with 13 bases between the two ends. The CDR3, as DNA: TGTGCCAGCTCCCCCGGACGAAACAATGAGCAGTTCTTC. This sequence encodes CASSPGRNNEQFF.

The V call is TRBV20-1, the J call TRBJ2-5; D remains unclear. CDR3 length: 17 residues. CDR1 DFQATT and CDR2 SNEGSKA come from the germline V gene (reference sequence). Between the trimmed V and J ends, which lost 4 bases and 0 bases, there was a span of 21 bases. CDR3 in DNA: TGCAGTGCTACCTCAGCCCTCCCCCAAGGAGACCAAGAGACCCAGTACTTC. Protein product: CSATSALPQGDQETQYF.

The chain recombines TRBV9 with TRBJ2-7; TRBD2 matches 8 bases. V shed 3 bases, J shed 4 bases, and the junction held 9 bases outside the gene matches. CDR3 length: 15 residues. CDR1 and CDR2 from the germline V gene are SGDLS and YYNGEE. The CDR3 DNA sequence: TGTGCCAGCAGCGCCGCAGCGGGAGAAATTTACGAGCAGTACTTC. It specifies CASSAAAGEIYEQYF.

The J gene is TRBJ1-1, the V gene TRBV7-9, with D maybe TRBD1 (6 bases). This CDR3 has 13 residues. Trimming left V 4 bases short and J 4 bases short, with 10 bases between. Germline loops: CDR1 SEHNR, CDR2 FQNEAQ (reference sequence). CDR3 nucleotide sequence: TGTGCCAGCAGCTCGGGACATCTCACTGAAGCTTTCTTT. Translating it yields CASSSGHLTEAFF.

The chain recombines TRBV9 with TRBJ2-5; D perhaps matches TRBD1 (5 bases). The tail of the sequence fits TRBJ2-1 better, so the J call may be wrong. The CDR3 length is 14 residues. Germline CDR1 reads SGDLS; CDR2 reads YYNGEE. In nucleotides, the CDR3 is TGTGCCAGCAGCGTAGATCTCAGGGCAAATGAGCAGTTCTTC. Its protein product is CASSVDLRANEQFF.

The V and J genes are TRBV27 and TRBJ2-4; TRBD1 is a possible D gene (7 bases). Germline loops: CDR1 MNHEY, CDR2 SMNVEV (reference sequence). V was cut by 5 bases and J by 9 bases, with 17 bases left in between. CDR3 length: 14 amino acids. The CDR3 nucleotides read TGTGCCAGCAGTCCTGGGACAGCGGGCGGCATTCAGTACTTC. It specifies CASSPGTAGGIQYF.

The CDR3 coding sequence is TGTGCCAGCAGCCAAGTCACCCTGGGACTAGCGGGAGGGCCTGTCACCGGGGAGCTGTTTTTT. Protein sequence: CASSQVTLGLAGGPVTGELFF. The chain couples TRBV14 to TRBJ2-2, with TRBD2 matching 16 bases. Germline V gives CDR1 SGHDN, CDR2 FVKESK. The CDR3 has 21 residues. J was trimmed by 4 bases and V by 1 base; bases with no gene match: 12.

The J gene is TRBJ1-5, the V gene TRBV6-9; no firm D call. Trimming cost V 3 bases and J 2 bases, with 11 bases left between them. This CDR3 comprises 15 residues. Germline CDR1 and CDR2: MNHGY and SVAAGI. The CDR3 bases are TGTGCCAGCAGTTACTGGGAATCTGGCAATCAGCCCCAGCATTTT. Amino acid sequence: CASSYWESGNQPQHF.